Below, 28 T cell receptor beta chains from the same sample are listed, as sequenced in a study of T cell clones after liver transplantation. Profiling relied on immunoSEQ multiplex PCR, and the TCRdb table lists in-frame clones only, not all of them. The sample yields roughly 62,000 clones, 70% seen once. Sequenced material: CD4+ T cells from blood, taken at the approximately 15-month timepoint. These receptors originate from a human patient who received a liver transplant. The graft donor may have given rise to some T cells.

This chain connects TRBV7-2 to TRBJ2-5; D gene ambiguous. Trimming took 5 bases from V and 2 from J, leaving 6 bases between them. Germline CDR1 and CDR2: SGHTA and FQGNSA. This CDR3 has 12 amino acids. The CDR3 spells CASSIDQETQYF. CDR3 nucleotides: TGTGCCAGCAGCATTGATCAAGAGACCCAGTACTTC.

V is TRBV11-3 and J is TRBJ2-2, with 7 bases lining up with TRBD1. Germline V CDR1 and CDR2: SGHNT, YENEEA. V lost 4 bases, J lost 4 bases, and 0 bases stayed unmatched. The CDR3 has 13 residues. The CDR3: CASSWTGTGELFF. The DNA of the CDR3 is TGTGCCAGCAGCTGGACAGGCACCGGGGAGCTGTTTTTT.

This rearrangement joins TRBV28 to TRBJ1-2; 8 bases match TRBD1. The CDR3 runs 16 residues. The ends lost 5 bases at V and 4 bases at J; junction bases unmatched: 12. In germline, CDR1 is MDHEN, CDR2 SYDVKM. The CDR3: CASSPINGQGGYGYTF. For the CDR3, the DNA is TGTGCCAGCAGTCCAATAAACGGACAGGGTGGCTATGGCTACACCTTC.

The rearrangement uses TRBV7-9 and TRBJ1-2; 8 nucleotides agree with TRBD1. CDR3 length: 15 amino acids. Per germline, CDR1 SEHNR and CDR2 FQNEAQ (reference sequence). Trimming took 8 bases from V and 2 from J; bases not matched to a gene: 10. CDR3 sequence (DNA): TGTGCCAGCTATCCAGGGGGCCCCACCAACTATGGCTACACCTTC. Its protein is CASYPGGPTNYGYTF. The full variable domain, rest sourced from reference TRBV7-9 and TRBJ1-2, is DTGVSQNPRHKITKRGQNVTFRCDPISEHNRLYWYRQTLGQGPEFLTYFQNEAQLEKSRLLSDRFSAERPKGSFSTLEIQRTEQGDSAMYLCASYPGGPTNYGYTFGSGTRLTVV.

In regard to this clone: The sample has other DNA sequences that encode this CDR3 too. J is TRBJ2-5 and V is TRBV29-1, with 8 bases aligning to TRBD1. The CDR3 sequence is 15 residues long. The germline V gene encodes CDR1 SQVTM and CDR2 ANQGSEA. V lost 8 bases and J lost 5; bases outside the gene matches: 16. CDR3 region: CSSAAPGGLGETQYF. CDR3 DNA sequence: TGCAGCTCCGCTGCACCAGGGGGCCTGGGGGAGACCCAGTACTTC.

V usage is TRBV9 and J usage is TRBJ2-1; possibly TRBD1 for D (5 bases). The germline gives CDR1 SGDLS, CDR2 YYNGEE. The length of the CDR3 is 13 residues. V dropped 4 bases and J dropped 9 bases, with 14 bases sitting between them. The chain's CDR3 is CASSIDSKSEQFF. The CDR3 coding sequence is TGTGCCAGCAGCATCGACAGTAAAAGTGAGCAGTTCTTC.

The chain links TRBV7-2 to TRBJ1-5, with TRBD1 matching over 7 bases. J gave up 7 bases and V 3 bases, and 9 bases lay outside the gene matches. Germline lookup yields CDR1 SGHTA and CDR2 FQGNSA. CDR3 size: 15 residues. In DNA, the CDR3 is TGTGCCAGCAGCTTGGCAAGGGGGCTTGGACAGCCCCAGCATTTT. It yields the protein CASSLARGLGQPQHF.

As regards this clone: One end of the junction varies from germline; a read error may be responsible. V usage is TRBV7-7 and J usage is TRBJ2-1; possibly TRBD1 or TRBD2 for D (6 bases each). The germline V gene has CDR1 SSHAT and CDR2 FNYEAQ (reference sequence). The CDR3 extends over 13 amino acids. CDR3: CASSLAEGDEQFF. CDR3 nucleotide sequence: TGTGCTAGCAGCTTAGCGGAGGGGGATGAGCAGTTCTTC.

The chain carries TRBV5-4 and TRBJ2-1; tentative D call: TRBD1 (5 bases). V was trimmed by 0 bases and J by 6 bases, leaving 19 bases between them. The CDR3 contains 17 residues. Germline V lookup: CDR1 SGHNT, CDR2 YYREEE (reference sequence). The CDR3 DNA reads TGTGCCAGCAGCTTGGGGGGAAATTCCAGGGCGTCCAATGAGCAGTTCTTC. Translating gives CASSLGGNSRASNEQFF.

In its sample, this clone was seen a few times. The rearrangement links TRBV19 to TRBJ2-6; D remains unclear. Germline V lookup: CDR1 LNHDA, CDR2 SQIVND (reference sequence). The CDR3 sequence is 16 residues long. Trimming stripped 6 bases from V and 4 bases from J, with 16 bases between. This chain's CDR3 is CASRIPQAHGANVLTF. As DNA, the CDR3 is TGTGCCAGTAGAATACCACAAGCTCACGGGGCCAACGTCCTGACTTTC.

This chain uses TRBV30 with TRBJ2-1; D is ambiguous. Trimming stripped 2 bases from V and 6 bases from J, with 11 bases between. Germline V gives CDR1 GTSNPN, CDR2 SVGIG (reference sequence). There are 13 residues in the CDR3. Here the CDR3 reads CAWSQNLGNEQFF. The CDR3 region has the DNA TGTGCCTGGAGTCAAAACCTCGGCAATGAGCAGTTCTTC.

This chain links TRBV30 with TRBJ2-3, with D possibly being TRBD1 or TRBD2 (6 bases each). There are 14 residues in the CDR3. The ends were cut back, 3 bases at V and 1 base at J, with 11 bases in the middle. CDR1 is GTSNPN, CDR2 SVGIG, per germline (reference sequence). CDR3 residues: CAWRRGVGTDTQYF. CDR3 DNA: TGTGCCTGGAGGAGGGGGGTCGGCACAGATACGCAGTATTTT. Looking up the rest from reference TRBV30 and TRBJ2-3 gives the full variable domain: SQTIHQWPATLVQPVGSPLSLECTVEGTSNPNLYWYRQAAGRGLQLLFYSVGIGQISSEVPQNLSASRPQDRQFILSSKKLLLSDSGFYLCAWRRGVGTDTQYFGPGTRLTVL.

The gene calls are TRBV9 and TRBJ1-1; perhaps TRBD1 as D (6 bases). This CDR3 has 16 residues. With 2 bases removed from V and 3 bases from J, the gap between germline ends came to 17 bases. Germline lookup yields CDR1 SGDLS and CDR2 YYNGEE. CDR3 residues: CASSVSVTGRDTEAFF. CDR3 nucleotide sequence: TGTGCCAGCAGCGTGTCAGTTACAGGGAGGGACACTGAAGCTTTCTTT.

This CDR3 reads CASSPPSGAGDTEAFF. For the CDR3, the DNA is TGTGCCAGCTCACCACCGAGCGGGGCCGGGGACACTGAAGCTTTCTTT. This rearrangement joins TRBV18 to TRBJ1-1; D is perhaps TRBD1 (5 bases). V dropped 0 bases and J dropped 3 bases, with 14 bases sitting between them. CDR3 length: 16 amino acids. CDR1 is KGHSH, CDR2 LQKENI, per germline.

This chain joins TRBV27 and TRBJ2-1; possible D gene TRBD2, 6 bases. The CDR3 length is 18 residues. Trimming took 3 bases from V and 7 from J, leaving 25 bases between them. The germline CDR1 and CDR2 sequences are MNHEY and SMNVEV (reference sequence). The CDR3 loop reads CASSLKFLGQGGMNEQFF. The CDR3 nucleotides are TGTGCCAGCAGTTTGAAGTTTTTAGGGCAGGGAGGAATGAATGAGCAGTTCTTC.

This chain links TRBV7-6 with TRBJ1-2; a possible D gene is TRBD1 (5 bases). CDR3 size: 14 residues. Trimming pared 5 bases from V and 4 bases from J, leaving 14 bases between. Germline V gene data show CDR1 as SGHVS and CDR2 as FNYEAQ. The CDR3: CASSLNLGGYGYTF. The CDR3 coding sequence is TGTGCCAGCAGCCTGAACCTGGGGGGCTATGGCTACACCTTC.

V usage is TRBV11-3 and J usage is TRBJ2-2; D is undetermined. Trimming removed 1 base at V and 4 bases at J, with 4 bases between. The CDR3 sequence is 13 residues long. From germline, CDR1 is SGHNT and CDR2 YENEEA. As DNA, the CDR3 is TGTGCCAGCAGCTTAGCAGGCACCGGGGAGCTGTTTTTT. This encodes CASSLAGTGELFF.

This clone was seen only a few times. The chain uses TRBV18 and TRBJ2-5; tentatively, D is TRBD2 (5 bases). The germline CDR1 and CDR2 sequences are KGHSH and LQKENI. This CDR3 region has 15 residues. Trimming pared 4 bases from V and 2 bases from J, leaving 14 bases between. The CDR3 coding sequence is TGTGCCAGCTCACTCCGTCCCAGCGGACAAGAGACCCAGTACTTC. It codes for CASSLRPSGQETQYF.

DNA for the CDR3: TGTGCCAGCAGGCGGCCAAACACCGGGGAGCTGTTTTTT. Its protein product is CASRRPNTGELFF. The chain carries TRBV28 and TRBJ2-2; the D is unclear. The CDR3 is made up of 13 amino acids. The germline V and J ends were trimmed by 6 bases and 2 bases, with 7 bases remaining between them. In germline, CDR1 is MDHEN, CDR2 SYDVKM.

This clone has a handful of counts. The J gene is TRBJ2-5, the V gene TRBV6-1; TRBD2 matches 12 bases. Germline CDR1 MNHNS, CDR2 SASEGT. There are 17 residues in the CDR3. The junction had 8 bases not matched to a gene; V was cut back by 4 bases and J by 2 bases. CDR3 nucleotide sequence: TGTGCCAGCAGTGGTACTAGCGGGGGGACCTTTCAAGAGACCCAGTACTTC. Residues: CASSGTSGGTFQETQYF.

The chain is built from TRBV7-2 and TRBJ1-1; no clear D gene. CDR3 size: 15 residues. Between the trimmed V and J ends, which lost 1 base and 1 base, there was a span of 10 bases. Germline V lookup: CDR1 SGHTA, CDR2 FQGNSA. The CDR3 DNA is TGTGCCAGCAGCTTAGGGCGGGCTCGGAACACTGAAGCTTTCTTT. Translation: CASSLGRARNTEAFF.

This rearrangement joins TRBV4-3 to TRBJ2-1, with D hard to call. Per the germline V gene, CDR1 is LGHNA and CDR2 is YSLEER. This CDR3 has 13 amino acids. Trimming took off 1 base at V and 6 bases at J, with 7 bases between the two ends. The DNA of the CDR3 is TGCGCCAGCAGCCAAGGAATTGGCAATGAGCAGTTCTTC. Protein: CASSQGIGNEQFF.

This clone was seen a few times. CDR3 bases: TGCAGCGTTGTACTTGATCAATTCACAGATACGCAGTATTTT. Its translation: CSVVLDQFTDTQYF. The rearrangement joins TRBV29-1 to TRBJ2-3; no clear D gene. Germline assignment: CDR1 SQVTM and CDR2 ANQGSEA. Deletions cut 4 bases from V and 2 bases from J, with 13 bases between. This CDR3 contains 14 residues.

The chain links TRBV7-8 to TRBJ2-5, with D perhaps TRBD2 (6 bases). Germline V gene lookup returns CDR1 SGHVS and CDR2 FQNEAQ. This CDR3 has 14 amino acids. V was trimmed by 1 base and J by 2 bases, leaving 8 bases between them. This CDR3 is CASSLGGGQETQYF. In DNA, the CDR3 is TGTGCCAGCAGCTTAGGAGGAGGGCAAGAGACCCAGTACTTC. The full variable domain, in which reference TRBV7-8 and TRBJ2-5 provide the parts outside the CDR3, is GAGVSQSPRYKVAKRGQDVALRCDPISGHVSLFWYQQALGQGPEFLTYFQNEAQLDKSGLPSDRFFAERPEGSVSTLKIQRTQQEDSAVYLCASSLGGGQETQYFGPGTRLLVL.

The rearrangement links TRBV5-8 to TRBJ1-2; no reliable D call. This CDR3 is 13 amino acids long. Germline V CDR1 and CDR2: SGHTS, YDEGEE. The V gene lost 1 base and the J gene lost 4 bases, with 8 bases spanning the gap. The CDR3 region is CASSLYGGYGYTF. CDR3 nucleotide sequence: TGTGCCAGCAGCTTGTATGGTGGCTATGGCTACACCTTC.

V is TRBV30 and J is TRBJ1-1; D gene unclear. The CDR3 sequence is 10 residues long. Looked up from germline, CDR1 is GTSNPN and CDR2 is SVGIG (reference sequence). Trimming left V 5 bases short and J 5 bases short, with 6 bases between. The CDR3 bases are TGTGCCTGGGGTGAAACTGAAGCTTTCTTT. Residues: CAWGETEAFF.

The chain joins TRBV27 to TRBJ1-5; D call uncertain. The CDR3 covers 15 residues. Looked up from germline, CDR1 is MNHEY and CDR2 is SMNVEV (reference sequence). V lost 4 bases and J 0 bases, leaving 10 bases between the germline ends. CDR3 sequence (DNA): TGTGCCAGCAGTTCCCAGGCTCATAGCAATCAGCCCCAGCATTTT. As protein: CASSSQAHSNQPQHF.

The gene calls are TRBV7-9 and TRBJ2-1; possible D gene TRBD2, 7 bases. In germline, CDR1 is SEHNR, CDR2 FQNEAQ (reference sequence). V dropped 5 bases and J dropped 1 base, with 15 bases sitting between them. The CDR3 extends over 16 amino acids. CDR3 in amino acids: CASSGGGGRSYNEQFF. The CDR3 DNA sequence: TGTGCCAGCAGCGGGGGAGGGGGACGGTCCTACAATGAGCAGTTCTTC.